This T cell receptor (beta chain) comes out of a study of Graves' ophthalmopathy and Graves' hyperthyroidism. TCR beta CDR3 amplification used RNA transcripts. First-round RT-PCR relied on HTBI primers, and a second-round multiplex PCR came next. TCRdb recomputed calls from the multiplex PCR reads with MiXCR, one row per CDR3 protein. The sample gives 300,000 to 400,000 distinct CDR3 sequences, roughly a sixth of which show up once; roughly an eighth is in the top ten. The PBMCs originated from approximately 9.5 ml of fresh peripheral blood. This clonotype was seen many times. Its antigen is currently unknown. Trimming pared 3 bases from V and 0 bases from J, leaving 7 bases between. Germline V gene sequence: CDR1 MNHEY, CDR2 SMNVEV (reference sequence). The CDR3 totals 14 residues. Study findings and constraints: Most thyroid clonotypes expanded beyond 0.001 frequency were also found in blood. Ophthalmopathy progression was predicted with around 71% sensitivity and around 72% specificity. Ophthalmopathy could be told apart from stable hyperthyroidism by a 13-signature model (87.88% sensitivity, around 78% specificity).

Material: peripheral blood. This TCR came from an adult man with Graves' ophthalmopathy. The chain links TRBV27 to TRBJ2-3, with D perhaps matching TRBD2 (6 bases). CDR3 bases: TGTGCCAGCAGTTTCCGGGGGAGCACAGATACGCAGTATTTT. Translating gives CASSFRGSTDTQYF.